One and the same sample provided the 3 T cell receptor beta chains below, sequenced in a study of blood T cell repertoires in COVID-19. Generated by immunoSEQ multiplex PCR, the TCRdb table keeps only in-frame clones and is missing some. The sample yields about 500,000 clones, about 85% seen once. The specimen sequenced was PBMCs or T cells enriched from blood (not recorded which). All receptors come from a woman between 18 and 29 years old who had recovered from COVID-19.

This sequence joins TRBV11-2 and TRBJ1-1; 7 positions agree with TRBD1. Germline trimming cut 3 bases from V and 6 bases from J; bases unmatched to any gene: 7. Germline V gene sequence: CDR1 SGHAT, CDR2 FQNNGV. CDR3 size: 14 residues. The CDR3 coding sequence is TGTGCCAGCAGCTTTAATTTAGACAGGGCTGAAGCTTTCTTT. Residues: CASSFNLDRAEAFF.

The CDR3 reads CASSLTSQIQGTSGNTIYF. The CDR3 DNA follows: TGTGCCAGCAGCCTTACCTCACAAATACAGGGAACATCTGGAAACACCATATATTTT. The V gene is TRBV9, the J gene TRBJ1-3; a weak D match, TRBD1 (6 bases). Looked up from germline, CDR1 is SGDLS and CDR2 is YYNGEE. V was trimmed by 4 bases and J by 1 base, leaving 24 bases between them. CDR3 length: 19 amino acids.

Only one count was recorded for this clone. V gene TRBV28 combines with J gene TRBJ1-5, with TRBD1 matching 7 bases. V lost 2 bases and J lost 0; bases outside the gene matches: 7. The CDR3 length is 17 residues. The germline gives CDR1 MDHEN, CDR2 SYDVKM. The CDR3 spells CASSLPATGNSNQPQHF. The CDR3 DNA reads TGTGCCAGCAGTTTACCGGCGACAGGGAATAGCAATCAGCCCCAGCATTTT.